The 16 T cell receptor beta chains reported below all come from one sample, sequenced in a study of CD8 T cells in ankylosing spondylitis (dated by TCRdb to about 2017). Library generation was performed with 5' RACE. Data came from an Illumina HiSeq 2500. TCRdb reran the public reads through fastp at Q25 and MiXCR, keeping productive beta chains. Every entry covers one CDR3 protein and lists the most common genes and DNA from its rows. Across this sample there are 200,000 to 300,000 distinct CDR3 sequences, with roughly a tenth seen only once. The ten largest clones represent about 2.5% of the sample. Material: blood, either unsorted or a sorted T cell fraction (not recorded which). The origin of the receptors is a male donor with ankylosing spondylitis or in good health (not recorded which).

In its sample, this clonotype was seen many times. The rearrangement joins TRBV7-2 to TRBJ2-3; 8 nucleotides agree with TRBD2. Germline CDR1 is SGHTA and CDR2 is FQGNSA. J gave up 2 bases and V 5 bases, and 9 bases lay outside the gene matches. The CDR3 consists of 16 residues. The CDR3 sequence: CASSPTGGPYTDTQYF. CDR3 nucleotides: TGTGCCAGCAGCCCCACGGGGGGGCCATACACAGATACGCAGTATTTT.

This clonotype was picked up many times. The J gene is TRBJ2-2, the V gene TRBV20-1; the D gene is possibly TRBD2 (5 bases). This CDR3 is built from 13 residues. V lost 6 bases and J lost 5, with 13 bases in between. The germline V gene has CDR1 DFQATT and CDR2 SNEGSKA (reference sequence). The CDR3 nucleotides are TGCAGTGCCAGTCTGGCGGGTACCGGGGAGCTGTTTTTT. Encoded protein: CSASLAGTGELFF.

This clonotype was observed at least ten times. The chain recombines TRBV6-1 with TRBJ2-3; 13 bases are shared with TRBD2. After removal of 7 bases from V and 1 base from J, the junction contained 8 bases not matched to a gene. The CDR3 runs 17 residues. In germline, CDR1 is MNHNS, CDR2 SASEGT. This CDR3 reads CASTVLAGGPGTDTQYF. Here the CDR3 DNA reads TGTGCCAGCACAGTACTAGCGGGAGGGCCTGGCACAGATACGCAGTATTTT.

This clonotype was detected ten times or more. The J gene is TRBJ2-1, the V gene TRBV13; 7 bases align to TRBD2. The germline CDR1 and CDR2 sequences are PRHDT and FYEKMQ (reference sequence). This CDR3 comprises 15 residues. Losses at the gene ends were 4 bases for V and 8 bases for J; bases not matched to a gene: 11. The CDR3 region is CASSSRKGLFDEQFF. The CDR3 bases are TGTGCCAGCAGCTCCCGAAAGGGACTATTCGATGAGCAGTTCTTC.

The genes are TRBV30 and TRBJ1-5, with D possibly matching TRBD1 (5 bases). The V gene lost 3 bases and the J gene lost 6 bases, with 15 bases spanning the gap. This CDR3 spans 14 amino acids. Germline CDR1 and CDR2: GTSNPN and SVGIG (reference sequence). The CDR3 protein is CAWSGRVGGQPQHF. In nucleotides, the CDR3 is TGTGCCTGGAGCGGCAGGGTAGGTGGTCAGCCCCAGCATTTT.

This clonotype showed up many times. The rearrangement joins TRBV5-1 to TRBJ2-5; TRBD1 aligns across 9 bases. Germline loops: CDR1 SGHRS, CDR2 YFSETQ. The CDR3 extends over 14 amino acids. Germline trimming cut 4 bases from V and 4 bases from J; bases unmatched to any gene: 5. The CDR3 here is CASSITGGRETQYF. As DNA, the CDR3 is TGCGCCAGCAGCATTACAGGGGGCCGAGAGACCCAGTACTTC.

This clonotype was detected ten times or more. DNA for the CDR3: TGTGCCAGCAGCCCACCAGCTCAAGCGGAGACCCAGTACTTC. Protein product: CASSPPAQAETQYF. This chain uses TRBV7-9 with TRBJ2-5; D gene ambiguous. Deletions cut 5 bases from V and 5 bases from J, with 15 bases between. The CDR3 totals 14 residues. Germline assignment: CDR1 SEHNR and CDR2 FQNEAQ (reference sequence).

The chain joins TRBV5-1 to TRBJ2-2; TRBD2 matches at 8 bases. Trimming at V came to 4 bases and at J to 2 bases, leaving 10 bases not matched to a gene. Looked up from germline, CDR1 is SGHRS and CDR2 is YFSETQ. This CDR3 spans 17 amino acids. This chain's CDR3 is CASSGYAGTSNTGELFF. CDR3 coding DNA: TGCGCCAGCAGCGGCTATGCCGGGACTAGTAACACCGGGGAGCTGTTTTTT.

This clonotype was detected ten times or more. V gene TRBV5-1 combines with J gene TRBJ2-1; D gene unclear. V lost 0 bases and J lost 1, with 11 bases in between. Germline CDR1 and CDR2: SGHRS and YFSETQ. The CDR3 is 16 residues long. As DNA, the CDR3 is TGCGCCAGCAGCTTGGCTGGACCCCCGTCCTACAATGAGCAGTTCTTC. The encoded protein is CASSLAGPPSYNEQFF.

This clonotype was recorded many times. This rearrangement joins TRBV5-1 to TRBJ1-1, with D hard to call. Germline V gives CDR1 SGHRS, CDR2 YFSETQ. With 0 bases removed from V and 1 base from J, the gap between germline ends came to 10 bases. The CDR3 length is 15 residues. The CDR3 protein is CASSLGAGENTEAFF. The CDR3 DNA reads as TGCGCCAGCAGCTTGGGAGCGGGTGAGAACACTGAAGCTTTCTTT. The whole variable domain, remainder taken from reference TRBV5-1 and TRBJ1-1, is KAGVTQTPRYLIKTRGQQVTLSCSPISGHRSVSWYQQTPGQGLQFLFEYFSETQRNKGNFPGRFSGRQFSNSRSEMNVSTLELGDSALYLCASSLGAGENTEAFFGQGTRLTVV.

This clonotype has ten or more counts. V is TRBV19 and J is TRBJ1-6; weak D call: TRBD1 (5 bases). With 2 bases removed from V and 9 bases from J, the gap between germline ends came to 17 bases. CDR3 size: 16 residues. Germline V gene lookup returns CDR1 LNHDA and CDR2 SQIVND (reference sequence). CDR3 sequence: CASSILTGLAGSPLHF. The CDR3 DNA reads TGTGCCAGTAGTATATTAACGGGACTGGCCGGTTCACCCCTCCACTTT.

Many counts were recorded for this clonotype. The J gene is TRBJ1-1, the V gene TRBV12-3 or TRBV12-4; 10 nucleotides agree with TRBD1. With 6 bases clipped from V and 4 bases from J, the junction kept 5 bases outside the gene matches. The CDR3 is 14 residues long. CDR3 in amino acids: CASSYRDRGTEAFF. The CDR3, as DNA: TGTGCCAGCAGCTACCGGGACAGGGGCACTGAAGCTTTCTTT.

This clonotype was counted ten times or more. CDR3 residues: CATSRGVRGLLITDTQYF. The DNA of the CDR3 is TGTGCCACCAGCAGAGGGGTTCGGGGGCTCCTTATCACAGATACGCAGTATTTT. The rearrangement joins TRBV15 to TRBJ2-3; tentatively, D is TRBD1 or TRBD2 (6 bases each). The CDR3 contains 18 residues. V lost 1 base, J lost 2 bases, and 19 bases lay in between. In germline, CDR1 is LNHNV, CDR2 YYDKDF (reference sequence).

There are a few counts of this clonotype. The V gene is TRBV6-1, the J gene TRBJ2-3, with 11 bases that match TRBD2. The germline V gene has CDR1 MNHNS and CDR2 SASEGT. There are 18 residues in the CDR3. V lost 0 bases, J lost 4 bases, and 9 bases stayed unmatched. CDR3 in amino acids: CASSEASLGLAVPDTQYF. CDR3 nucleotides: TGTGCCAGCAGTGAAGCGAGCCTGGGACTAGCGGTCCCAGATACGCAGTATTTT.

The V gene is TRBV7-9, the J gene TRBJ2-3; D gene uncertain. Trimming shortened V by 8 bases and J by 6 bases, and 18 bases separated the two germline ends. The CDR3 is made up of 14 amino acids. Germline CDR1 and CDR2: SEHNR and FQNEAQ (reference sequence). CDR3 in amino acids: CASVSGTLPDTQYF. The CDR3 DNA reads TGTGCCAGCGTTAGTGGCACCCTTCCCGATACGCAGTATTTT.

The sample holds many counts of this clonotype. The chain recombines TRBV20-1 with TRBJ2-6, with D possibly matching TRBD1 (5 bases). Per the germline V gene, CDR1 is DFQATT and CDR2 is SNEGSKA (reference sequence). CDR3 length equals 17 residues. Between the trimmed V and J ends, which lost 3 bases and 4 bases, there was a span of 19 bases. The CDR3: CSARDQGSGVGANVLTF. The CDR3 DNA reads TGCAGTGCTAGGGACCAGGGCTCTGGTGTCGGGGCCAACGTCCTGACTTTC.